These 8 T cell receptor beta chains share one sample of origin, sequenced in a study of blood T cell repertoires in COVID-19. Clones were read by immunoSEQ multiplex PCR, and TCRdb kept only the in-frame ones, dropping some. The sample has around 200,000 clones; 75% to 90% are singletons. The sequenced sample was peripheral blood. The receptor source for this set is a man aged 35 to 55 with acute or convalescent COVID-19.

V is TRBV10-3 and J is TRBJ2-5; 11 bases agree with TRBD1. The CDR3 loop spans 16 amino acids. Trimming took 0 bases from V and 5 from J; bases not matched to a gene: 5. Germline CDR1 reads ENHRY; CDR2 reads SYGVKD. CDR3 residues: CAISESPGTGGETQYF. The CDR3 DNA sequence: TGTGCCATCAGTGAGTCTCCCGGGACAGGGGGGGAGACCCAGTACTTC.

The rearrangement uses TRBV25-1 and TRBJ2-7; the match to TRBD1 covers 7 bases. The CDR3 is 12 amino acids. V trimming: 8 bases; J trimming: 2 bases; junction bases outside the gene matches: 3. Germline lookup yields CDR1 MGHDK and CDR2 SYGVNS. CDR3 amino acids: CASGDRAYEQYF. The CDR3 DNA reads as TGTGCCAGCGGGGACAGAGCCTACGAGCAGTACTTC.

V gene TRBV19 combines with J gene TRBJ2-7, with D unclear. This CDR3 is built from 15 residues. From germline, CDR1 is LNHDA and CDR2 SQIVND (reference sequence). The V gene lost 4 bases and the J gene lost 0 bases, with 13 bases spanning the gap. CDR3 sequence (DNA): TGTGCCAGTAGTACGTTTAACGGTCGCTCCTACGAGCAGTACTTC. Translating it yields CASSTFNGRSYEQYF.

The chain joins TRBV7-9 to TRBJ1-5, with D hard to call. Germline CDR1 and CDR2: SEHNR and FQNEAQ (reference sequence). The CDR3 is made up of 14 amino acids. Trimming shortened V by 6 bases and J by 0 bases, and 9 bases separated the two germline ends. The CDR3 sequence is CASSVRGSNQPQHF. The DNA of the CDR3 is TGTGCCAGCAGTGTTCGAGGTAGCAATCAGCCCCAGCATTTT.

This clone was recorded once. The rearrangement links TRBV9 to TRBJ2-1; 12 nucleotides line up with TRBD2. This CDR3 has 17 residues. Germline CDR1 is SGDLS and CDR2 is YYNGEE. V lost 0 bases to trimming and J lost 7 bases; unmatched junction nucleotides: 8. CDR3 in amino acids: CASSVALATSGRNEQFF. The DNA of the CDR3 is TGTGCCAGCAGCGTAGCTTTAGCGACTAGCGGGAGAAATGAGCAGTTCTTC. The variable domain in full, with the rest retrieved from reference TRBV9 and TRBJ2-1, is DSGVTQTPKHLITATGQRVTLRCSPRSGDLSVYWYQQSLDQGLQFLIQYYNGEERAKGNILERFSAQQFPDLHSELNLSSLELGDSALYFCASSVALATSGRNEQFFGPGTRLTVL.

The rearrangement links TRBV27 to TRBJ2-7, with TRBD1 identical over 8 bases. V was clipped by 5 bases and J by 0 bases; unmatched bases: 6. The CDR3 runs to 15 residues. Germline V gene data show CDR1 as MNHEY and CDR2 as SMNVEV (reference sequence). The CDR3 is CASSNDRGSSYEQYF. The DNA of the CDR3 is TGTGCCAGCAGTAACGACAGGGGCTCCTCCTACGAGCAGTACTTC.

CDR3 in amino acids: CASSRRTGGVSGANVLTF. CDR3 sequence (DNA): TGTGCCAGCAGCCGAAGGACAGGGGGCGTCTCTGGGGCCAACGTCCTGACTTTC. This rearrangement joins TRBV4-2 to TRBJ2-6, with 11 positions matching TRBD1. Germline V CDR1 and CDR2: LGHNA, YNFKEQ. Trimming cost V 4 bases and J 0 bases; bases outside gene matches: 5. The CDR3 loop spans 18 amino acids.

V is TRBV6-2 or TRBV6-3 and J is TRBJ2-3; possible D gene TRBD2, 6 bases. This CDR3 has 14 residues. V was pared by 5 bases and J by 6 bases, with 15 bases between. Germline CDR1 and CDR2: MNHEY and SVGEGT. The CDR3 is CASSDRRGQDTQYF. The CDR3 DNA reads TGTGCCAGCAGTGACCGGAGGGGCCAGGATACGCAGTATTTT.